The 17 T cell receptor beta chains below all came from one sample that was sequenced in a study of blood T cell repertoires in COVID-19. Generated by immunoSEQ multiplex PCR, the TCRdb table keeps only in-frame clones and is missing some. The sample comprises approximately 260,000 clones, roughly 82% of which are singletons, and 4.5% to 5% rests with the top ten. Sequenced: peripheral blood. These receptors all stem from an elderly woman with active or convalescent COVID-19.

CDR3 DNA: TGTGCCAGCAGCCCGAAAGGACAGGTTGGGACCCAGTACTTC. Residues: CASSPKGQVGTQYF. The chain couples TRBV5-4 to TRBJ2-5; 7 bases match TRBD1. The CDR3 has 14 amino acids. Trimming at V came to 4 bases and at J to 7 bases, leaving 10 bases not matched to a gene. From germline, CDR1 is SGHNT and CDR2 YYREEE (reference sequence).

DNA for the CDR3: TGTGCCAGCAGCTCCGGACAGATCTATGGCTACACCTTC. Its protein product is CASSSGQIYGYTF. The rearrangement joins TRBV7-8 to TRBJ1-2, with a possible D match to TRBD1 (6 bases). Deletions cut 4 bases from V and 4 bases from J, with 10 bases between. This CDR3 comprises 13 residues. The germline gives CDR1 SGHVS, CDR2 FQNEAQ.

V usage is TRBV6-5 and J usage is TRBJ2-5, with 8 bases lining up with TRBD2. This CDR3 has 15 amino acids. Looked up from germline, CDR1 is MNHEY and CDR2 is SVGAGI. V was clipped by 4 bases and J by 4 bases; unmatched bases: 8. For the CDR3, the DNA is TGTGCCAGCAGTTTTTCGGGGGGGCTTGGAGAGACCCAGTACTTC. This sequence encodes CASSFSGGLGETQYF.

The chain is built from TRBV19 and TRBJ2-1; tentative D call: TRBD1 (5 bases). The CDR3 is 15 residues long. V shed 5 bases and J shed 2 bases, with 13 bases lying between them. Per the germline V gene, CDR1 is LNHDA and CDR2 is SQIVND (reference sequence). The CDR3 reads CASSPGQGPYNEQFF. CDR3 in DNA: TGTGCCAGTAGTCCTGGGCAGGGCCCCTACAATGAGCAGTTCTTC.

The chain joins TRBV2 to TRBJ1-4; D is undetermined. There are 13 residues in the CDR3. The germline V gene encodes CDR1 SNHLY and CDR2 FYNNEI. Trimming left V 4 bases short and J 8 bases short, with 11 bases between. The CDR3, as DNA: TGTGCCAGCAGTGGCATACCTAGCGAAAAACTGTTTTTT. It codes for CASSGIPSEKLFF.

The rearrangement links TRBV21-1 to TRBJ2-1; the D call in the table, TRBD1, was not verified against the DNA. TRBV21-1 is classified as a pseudogene. The CDR3 contains 13 residues. The CDR3 coding sequence is TGTGCCAGCAGCAAAAGGGGAAAGGACGAGCAGTTCTTC. Protein product: CASSKRGKDEQFF.

On this clone itself: A read error may produce the germline difference seen at one junction end. The gene calls are TRBV28 and TRBJ2-2; D gene unclear. The germline V gene encodes CDR1 MDHEN and CDR2 SYDVKM. The CDR3 loop spans 15 amino acids. The DNA for the CDR3 is TGTGCCAGCAGTTTGGGCAGGTTTAACATCGGGGAGCTGTTTTTT. Its translation: CASSLGRFNIGELFF.

The chain links TRBV7-9 to TRBJ1-4; TRBD1 matches 7 bases. Germline trimming cut 4 bases from V and 0 bases from J; bases unmatched to any gene: 5. The CDR3 runs 16 residues. Germline V lookup: CDR1 SEHNR, CDR2 FQNEAQ (reference sequence). The CDR3 DNA sequence: TGTGCCAGCAGCTGGGGGACAGTCGCAACTAATGAAAAACTGTTTTTT. This translates into CASSWGTVATNEKLFF. Complete variable domain (other parts from reference TRBV7-9 and TRBJ1-4): DTGVSQNPRHKITKRGQNVTFRCDPISEHNRLYWYRQTLGQGPEFLTYFQNEAQLEKSRLLSDRFSAERPKGSFSTLEIQRTEQGDSAMYLCASSWGTVATNEKLFFGSGTQLSVL.

The gene calls are TRBV7-9 and TRBJ2-3; D is undetermined. CDR1 and CDR2 (germline): SEHNR, FQNEAQ (reference sequence). CDR3 length: 13 amino acids. Trimming removed 1 base from V and 6 bases from J, with 8 bases in between. CDR3 loop: CASSLGRSDTQYF. CDR3 nucleotides: TGTGCCAGCAGCTTAGGCAGGTCCGATACGCAGTATTTT.

The rearrangement uses TRBV11-1 and TRBJ2-5; 7 bases fit TRBD2. There are 16 residues in the CDR3. Germline V gives CDR1 SGHAT, CDR2 FQDESV (reference sequence). V lost 4 bases to trimming and J lost 3 bases; unmatched junction nucleotides: 11. CDR3 in amino acids: CASSSTIGRGEETQYF. CDR3 DNA: TGTGCCAGCAGCTCCACCATTGGGAGGGGAGAAGAGACCCAGTACTTC.

The CDR3: CASSLTSSSGNTIYF. The CDR3 nucleotides read TGTGCCAGCAGTTTAACTAGTTCCTCTGGAAACACCATATATTTT. The chain joins TRBV28 to TRBJ1-3; D remains ambiguous. The length of the CDR3 is 15 residues. Germline CDR1 and CDR2: MDHEN and SYDVKM. V was pared by 2 bases and J by 0 bases, with 8 bases between.

This clone has just a few counts. The V gene is TRBV5-1, the J gene TRBJ1-2; 8 bases fit TRBD1. The V and J ends lost 7 bases and 2 bases, in that order; junction bases with no gene match: 10. The CDR3 is 15 residues long. Per the germline V gene, CDR1 is SGHRS and CDR2 is YFSETQ. The CDR3 protein is CASRHLDRGNYGYTF. For the CDR3, the DNA is TGCGCCAGCCGCCACCTAGACAGGGGAAACTATGGCTACACCTTC.

The gene calls are TRBV12-3 or TRBV12-4 and TRBJ1-2; D possibly corresponds to TRBD1 (5 bases). Trimming left V 4 bases short and J 1 base short, with 7 bases between. The CDR3 consists of 13 residues. The CDR3: CASSSRVNYGYTF. CDR3 nucleotide sequence: TGTGCCAGCAGTTCCAGGGTTAACTATGGCTACACCTTC.

The rearrangement uses TRBV2 and TRBJ2-2, with a possible D match to TRBD1 (6 bases). V was trimmed by 5 bases and J by 4 bases, leaving 11 bases between them. Looked up from germline, CDR1 is SNHLY and CDR2 is FYNNEI. The CDR3 contains 14 residues. In DNA form, the CDR3 reads TGTGCCAGCAGTCTACAGGGAATCACCGGGGAGCTGTTTTTT. Encoded protein: CASSLQGITGELFF.

This clone was observed a handful of times. CDR3 sequence (DNA): TGCGCCAGCAGCCAAGAGGGACAGGGGCTGTCTTCCCGCTATGGCTACACCTTC. Residues: CASSQEGQGLSSRYGYTF. The chain recombines TRBV4-1 with TRBJ1-2; 10 bases fit TRBD1. Per germline, CDR1 MGHRA and CDR2 YSYEKL. The CDR3 extends over 18 amino acids. V lost 0 bases and J lost 4; bases outside the gene matches: 11.

This chain uses TRBV9 with TRBJ2-3; 9 positions agree with TRBD2. CDR1 and CDR2 from the germline V gene are SGDLS and YYNGEE. The CDR3 extends over 18 amino acids. Trimming took 1 base from V and 4 from J; bases not matched to a gene: 13. Here the CDR3 reads CASSVRVGGGASPDTQYF. The CDR3 bases are TGTGCCAGCAGCGTAAGGGTCGGCGGGGGGGCGAGCCCAGATACGCAGTATTTT.

The chain recombines TRBV4-2 with TRBJ2-5; D might be TRBD2 (5 bases). The CDR3 loop spans 13 amino acids. Germline lookup yields CDR1 LGHNA and CDR2 YNFKEQ. The germline V and J ends were trimmed by 0 bases and 4 bases, with 6 bases remaining between them. CDR3 bases: TGTGCCAGCAGCCAAGAACGGGGAGAGACCCAGTACTTC. This translates into CASSQERGETQYF.